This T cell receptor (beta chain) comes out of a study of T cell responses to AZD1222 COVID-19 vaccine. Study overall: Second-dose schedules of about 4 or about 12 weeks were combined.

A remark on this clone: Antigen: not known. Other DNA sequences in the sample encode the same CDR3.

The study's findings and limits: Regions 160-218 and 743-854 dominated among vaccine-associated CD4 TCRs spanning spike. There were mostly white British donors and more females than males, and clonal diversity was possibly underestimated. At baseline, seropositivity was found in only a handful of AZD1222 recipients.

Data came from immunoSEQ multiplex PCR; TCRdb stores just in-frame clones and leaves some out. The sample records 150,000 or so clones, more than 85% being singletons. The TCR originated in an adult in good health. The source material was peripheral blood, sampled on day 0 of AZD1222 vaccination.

The CDR3 DNA follows: TGTGCCAGCAGCGTAGGTGGGGACACTGAAGCTTTCTTT. Its protein product is CASSVGGDTEAFF. This sequence joins TRBV9 and TRBJ1-1; D not resolved. The V gene's germline CDR1 is SGDLS and CDR2 YYNGEE. The CDR3 totals 13 residues. V lost 0 bases, J lost 3 bases, and 6 bases lay in between. The whole variable domain, remainder taken from reference TRBV9 and TRBJ1-1, is DSGVTQTPKHLITATGQRVTLRCSPRSGDLSVYWYQQSLDQGLQFLIQYYNGEERAKGNILERFSAQQFPDLHSELNLSSLELGDSALYFCASSVGGDTEAFFGQGTRLTVV.